This T cell receptor beta chain was recovered during a study of post-analysis software for immune sequencing data. As for the study in general: The disease courses spanned relapsing-remitting, secondary progressive and progressive-relapsing forms of multiple sclerosis.

Sequencing libraries made from TCR beta cDNA carried unique molecular identifiers. Between about 1 and 11 million T cells gave rise to some 490,000 cDNA molecules. TCRdb re-called the PCR reads through MiXCR, storing one row per CDR3 protein. Among 380,000 or so distinct CDR3 sequences listed, about a third were seen once. Notes on this clonotype: The antigen is undetermined.

V was trimmed by 1 base and J by 0 bases, leaving 10 bases between them. The germline V gene encodes CDR1 LGHNA and CDR2 YNFKEQ. The CDR3 contains 16 residues. Study-wide points: Roughly five TRBV segments were significantly more frequent in patients than in controls. TRBV5-6, TRBV5-1 and TRBV20-1 were among these segments. Comparison with controls showed significantly lower normalized Chao1 diversity in multiple sclerosis patients. Samples sharing a preparation batch grouped tightly together when assessed by F measure.

V and J are TRBV4-2 and TRBJ2-1; weak D call: TRBD1 (6 bases). The sequencing input was blood. This clonotype was sampled from a girl aged 10-17 years with multiple sclerosis. CDR3 sequence: CASSQVQTGSYNEQFF. The CDR3 DNA follows: TGTGCCAGCAGCCAAGTTCAGACAGGCTCCTACAATGAGCAGTTCTTC.